This is a list of T cell receptor beta chains from one sample in a study of T-cell memory formation after mild COVID-19. TCRdb reprocessed the 5' RACE reads with MiXCR, giving one entry per CDR3 protein. The top ten clones hold approximately 25% of a sample with 140,000 to 150,000 distinct CDR3 sequences, 20% to 25% of them seen once. Sample: PBMCs or a T cell subset sorted from them (not recorded which). The receptors come from an adult woman who had mild COVID-19 (a few samples of this study predate the infection). Cell type and time point are not known. The CDR3 runs from the conserved cysteine through the conserved F or W. Each record gives: D gene, V gene, clone size, J gene, CDR3 protein, CDR3 DNA. A D gene is named only where the DNA matches it firmly. Clone size is given for some rows only: seen once, a few or many times, or a class if the clone is expanded.

d_gene: -
v_gene: TRBV5-1
abundance: once
j_gene: TRBJ2-3
CDR3aa: CDSSPPAGSTDTQYF
CDR3nt: TGCGACAGCAGCCCTCCCGCGGGCAGCACAGATACGCAGTATTTT

d_gene: TRBD2
v_gene: TRBV28
abundance: -
j_gene: TRBJ2-1
CDR3aa: CASSSRSGRVNEQFF
CDR3nt: TGTGCCAGCAGTTCCCGCTCCGGGAGGGTAAATGAGCAGTTCTTC

d_gene: -
v_gene: TRBV7-6
abundance: once
j_gene: TRBJ1-5
CDR3aa: CASSRDRFNQPQHF
CDR3nt: TGTGCCAGCAGCCGCGACAGGTTCAATCAGCCCCAGCATTTT

d_gene: TRBD2
v_gene: TRBV6-5
abundance: many
j_gene: TRBJ2-7
CDR3aa: CASSRTSGVYEQYF
CDR3nt: TGTGCCAGCAGCCGGACTAGCGGAGTCTACGAGCAGTACTTC

d_gene: -
v_gene: TRBV29-1
abundance: few
j_gene: TRBJ2-7
CDR3aa: CSVEYPGHSYEQYF
CDR3nt: TGCAGCGTTGAATATCCGGGACACTCCTACGAGCAGTACTTC

d_gene: -
v_gene: TRBV4-3
abundance: few
j_gene: TRBJ2-7
CDR3aa: CASSQEQTYYEQYF
CDR3nt: TGCGCCAGCAGCCAAGAACAGACCTACTACGAGCAGTACTTC

d_gene: -
v_gene: TRBV7-6
abundance: few
j_gene: TRBJ2-2
CDR3aa: CASSYGGQNTGELFF
CDR3nt: TGTGCCAGCAGCTACGGGGGACAGAACACCGGGGAGCTGTTTTTT

d_gene: -
v_gene: TRBV5-1
abundance: many
j_gene: TRBJ2-7
CDR3aa: CASSLGTESYEQYF
CDR3nt: TGCGCCAGCAGCTTGGGGACGGAATCCTACGAGCAGTACTTC

d_gene: -
v_gene: TRBV20-1
abundance: -
j_gene: TRBJ1-2
CDR3aa: CSAPFGYTF
CDR3nt: TGCAGTGCTCCATTCGGCTACACCTTC

d_gene: -
v_gene: TRBV7-9
abundance: -
j_gene: TRBJ2-1
CDR3aa: CASTPPGSPAREQFF
CDR3nt: TGTGCCAGCACCCCACCGGGCTCCCCGGCGCGGGAGCAGTTCTTC

d_gene: -
v_gene: TRBV29-1
abundance: -
j_gene: TRBJ2-3
CDR3aa: CSAHQGFGTDTQYF
CDR3nt: TGCAGCGCCCATCAGGGGTTCGGCACAGATACGCAGTATTTT

d_gene: -
v_gene: TRBV4-1
abundance: -
j_gene: TRBJ2-5
CDR3aa: CASRGADQETQYF
CDR3nt: TGCGCCAGCAGGGGGGCCGACCAAGAGACCCAGTACTTC

d_gene: -
v_gene: TRBV7-9
abundance: -
j_gene: TRBJ1-3
CDR3aa: CASSLEDGLSGNTIYF
CDR3nt: TGTGCCAGCAGCTTAGAGGACGGACTCTCTGGAAACACCATATATTTT

d_gene: TRBD1
v_gene: TRBV7-9
abundance: few
j_gene: TRBJ2-3
CDR3aa: CASSSGQGLEQYF
CDR3nt: TGTGCCAGCAGTTCCGGACAGGGTTTGGAGCAGTATTTT

d_gene: TRBD1
v_gene: TRBV6-5
abundance: few
j_gene: TRBJ2-7
CDR3aa: CASSQPDRGPCEQYF
CDR3nt: TGTGCCAGCAGTCAGCCGGACAGGGGGCCTTGCGAGCAGTACTTC

d_gene: TRBD2
v_gene: TRBV9
abundance: few
j_gene: TRBJ2-1
CDR3aa: CASSGGAGGEQFF
CDR3nt: TGTGCCAGCAGCGGGGGTGCGGGAGGTGAGCAGTTCTTC

d_gene: -
v_gene: TRBV2
abundance: many
j_gene: TRBJ2-1
CDR3aa: CASSGSGEQFF
CDR3nt: TGTGCCAGCAGTGGGTCTGGTGAGCAGTTCTTC

d_gene: TRBD2
v_gene: TRBV30
abundance: -
j_gene: TRBJ2-1
CDR3aa: CAWSVGPTSGFFNEQFF
CDR3nt: TGTGCCTGGAGTGTGGGACCGACTAGCGGGTTTTTCAATGAGCAGTTCTTC

d_gene: -
v_gene: TRBV7-9
abundance: -
j_gene: TRBJ2-7
CDR3aa: CASSSKDRDEQYF
CDR3nt: TGTGCCAGCAGCTCGAAGGACAGAGACGAGCAGTACTTC

d_gene: -
v_gene: TRBV7-9
abundance: -
j_gene: TRBJ2-7
CDR3aa: CASSLEASSYEQYF
CDR3nt: TGTGCCAGCAGCTTAGAGGCGAGCTCCTACGAGCAGTACTTC

d_gene: -
v_gene: TRBV4-1
abundance: few
j_gene: TRBJ2-3
CDR3aa: CASSPEGRTDTQYF
CDR3nt: TGCGCCAGCAGCCCCGAGGGTCGCACAGATACGCAGTATTTT

d_gene: -
v_gene: TRBV19
abundance: -
j_gene: TRBJ1-1
CDR3aa: CASSGPRGLNTEAFF
CDR3nt: TGTGCCAGTAGTGGACCTCGAGGACTGAACACTGAAGCTTTCTTT